Listed below are T cell receptor beta chains from one sample, sequenced in a study of OX40 agonist ivuxolimab in advanced cancers. The assay was immunoSEQ multiplex PCR, and TCRdb's table has in-frame clones only and misses some. Among under 70,000 clones, approximately 90% were seen once, and the ten largest hold over 1.1%. Specimen: CD4+ or CD8+ T cells sorted from blood, collected in a trial of the OX40 agonist ivuxolimab. Every receptor here comes from an adult with an advanced solid tumor such as melanoma, head and neck, liver or kidney cancer. The CDR3 runs from the conserved cysteine through the conserved F or W. The D gene is left open where the match is weak. A clone size is listed for some rows: how often the clone was seen (once, few, many), or a class if it is expanded.

NA	TRBD2	TRBV7-9	TRBJ2-3	TGTGCCAGCAGCTTAACGGCGGGAGGGACAGATACGCAGTATTTT	CASSLTAGGTDTQYF
NA	NA	TRBV11-1	TRBJ1-2	TGTGCCAGCAGCTTGGGCAGAAACTATGGCTACACCTTC	CASSLGRNYGYTF
NA	NA	TRBV14	TRBJ2-5	TGTGCCAGCAGGCCCCAGGAGGGAGAGACCCAGTACTTC	CASRPQEGETQYF
NA	TRBD1	TRBV30	TRBJ1-5	TGTGCCTGGAGCCGGGGGGCAGGGGGACGTCAGCCCCAGCATTTT	CAWSRGAGGRQPQHF
NA	NA	TRBV4-1	TRBJ1-2	TGCGCCAGCAGCCAAGGATCCGAGCTAGACTATGGCTACACCTTC	CASSQGSELDYGYTF
NA	TRBD2	TRBV7-2	TRBJ2-4	TGTGCCAGCAGCCCGACCGGGAGGATAGCCAAAAACATTCAGTACTTC	CASSPTGRIAKNIQYF
NA	TRBD1	TRBV19	TRBJ2-1	TGTGCCAGTACTCTGGAGGACAGGGGGGGTGCTGAGCAGTTCTTC	CASTLEDRGGAEQFF
NA	NA	TRBV6-5	TRBJ1-2	TGTGCCAGCAGGGCTAACTATGGCTACACCTTC	CASRANYGYTF
once	NA	TRBV9	TRBJ2-3	TGTGCCAGCAGCGTATACCATACCGGGTTACATACGCAGTATTTT	CASSVYHTGLHTQYF
NA	NA	TRBV25-1	TRBJ2-2	TGTGCCACCTCACAGGGAATGAACACCGGGGAGCTGTTTTTT	CATSQGMNTGELFF
NA	NA	TRBV5-1	TRBJ1-5	TGCGCCAGCAGCTTGGATGGGAGAAGCAATCAGCCCCAGCATTTT	CASSLDGRSNQPQHF
NA	TRBD2	TRBV5-1	TRBJ2-3	TGCGCCAGCAGCCTGACTAGCGGAGTCACAGATACGCAGTATTTT	CASSLTSGVTDTQYF
NA	TRBD1	TRBV18	TRBJ2-7	TGTGCCAGCTCACCTCAAGGACAGGAAAACTACGAGCAGTACTTC	CASSPQGQENYEQYF
NA	TRBD1	TRBV6-5	TRBJ2-5	TGTGCCAGCAGTTACTCGCGACAGGGGGTGACCCAGTACTTC	CASSYSRQGVTQYF
NA	NA	TRBV7-2	TRBJ2-2	TGTGCCAGCAGCTCCGGACAGCACACCGGGGAGCTGTTTTTT	CASSSGQHTGELFF
NA	TRBD1	TRBV29-1	TRBJ1-2	TGCAGCACAGGGGAGAAAGCTAACTATGGCTACACCTTC	CSTGEKANYGYTF
NA	NA	TRBV28	TRBJ1-1	TGTGCCAGCAGTTTATTGGGGGATGATCGGACTGAAGCTTTCTTT	CASSLLGDDRTEAFF
once	TRBD1	TRBV28	TRBJ1-2	TGTGCCAGCAGTTCGGGACAGGCATCGTACTATGGCTACACCTTC	CASSSGQASYYGYTF
NA	TRBD1	TRBV19	TRBJ1-5	TGTGCCAGTAGCTCAACAGGGGGCAGCAATCAGCCCCAGCATTTT	CASSSTGGSNQPQHF
NA	NA	TRBV19	TRBJ1-5	TGTGCCAGTAAGGATGGGGCCCCGGCCTATCAGCCCCAGCATTTT	CASKDGAPAYQPQHF
NA	NA	TRBV9	TRBJ1-4	TGTGCCAGCAGCGTAGGGCAGGGAGGTGAAAAACTGTTTTTT	CASSVGQGGEKLFF
few	NA	TRBV6-4	TRBJ1-2	TGTGCCAGCAGTGACTCCGGGGGCGCAGGGGGCTACACCTTC	CASSDSGGAGGYTF
NA	TRBD2	TRBV4-2	TRBJ2-3	TGTGCCAGCAGCCAAGATGGCGGGAGGGCCCATACGGGAACAGATACGCAGTATTTT	CASSQDGGRAHTGTDTQYF
NA	NA	TRBV18	TRBJ2-3	TGTGCCAGCTCACCTAGCTGGGGGCCCTCAGATACGCAGTATTTT	CASSPSWGPSDTQYF
NA	TRBD2	TRBV5-4	TRBJ2-1	TGTGCCAGCAGCCCTCCGGGACTAGCCCATTCTAATGAGCAGTTCTTC	CASSPPGLAHSNEQFF
NA	TRBD1	TRBV9	TRBJ2-6	TGTGCCAGCAGCCTTGCGGACAGGGCTGGGGCCAACGTCCTGACTTTC	CASSLADRAGANVLTF
NA	NA	TRBV28	TRBJ1-2	TGTGCCAGCATCGACCCGGACGGATTCGTGGGAGGCTACACCTTC	CASIDPDGFVGGYTF
once	NA	TRBV5-1	TRBJ1-1	TGCGCCAGCAGCTTGGCCTGGCAGGGAAGCGCTGAAGCTTTCTTT	CASSLAWQGSAEAFF
NA	NA	TRBV9	TRBJ2-2	TGTGCCAGCAGCGTAGAAGGGGTAGCCGGGGAGCTGTTTTTT	CASSVEGVAGELFF
NA	NA	TRBV19	TRBJ2-2	TGTGCCAGTAACAAAGGGGCCGGGGAGCTGTTTTTT	CASNKGAGELFF
NA	NA	TRBV29-1	TRBJ1-1	TGCAGCGTTAACCCTTGGGGCTATCAGGGACTAGAAGCTTTCTTT	CSVNPWGYQGLEAFF
once	NA	TRBV5-1	TRBJ2-2	TGCGCCAGCAGCTTGGCACCGTCTGGGAGAAACACCGGGGAGCTGTTTTTT	CASSLAPSGRNTGELFF
NA	NA	TRBV2	TRBJ1-3	TGTGCCAGCAGTGCTGACTTCTCTGGAAACACCATATATTTT	CASSADFSGNTIYF
NA	TRBD2	TRBV19	TRBJ2-2	TGTGCCAGTAGTCCTGGACTAGCGGGAGGGAGGAACACCGGGGAGCTGTTTTTT	CASSPGLAGGRNTGELFF
NA	NA	TRBV7-9	TRBJ1-4	TGTGCCAGTGACAGGAAGGAGGATGAAAAACTGTTTTTT	CASDRKEDEKLFF
NA	TRBD1	TRBV18	TRBJ2-7	TGTGCCAGCTCAGCCGGACAGGGTCCTATCTCCTACGAGCAGTACTTC	CASSAGQGPISYEQYF
NA	TRBD1	TRBV13	TRBJ1-1	TGTGCCAGCAGCATTTCATCAGGGGGCACTGAAGCTTTCTTT	CASSISSGGTEAFF
NA	NA	TRBV29-1	TRBJ2-3	TGCAGCCACTCCCGACCTGGCACAGATACGCAGTATTTT	CSHSRPGTDTQYF
NA	NA	TRBV19	TRBJ1-5	TGTGCCAGTAGTACAATCAGAGGCGGGGTCGGGCAGCCCCAGCATTTT	CASSTIRGGVGQPQHF
NA	TRBD2	TRBV9	TRBJ2-1	TGTGCCAGCAGCGGGCGGACTAGCGGGAGATTTATCAATGAGCAGTTCTTC	CASSGRTSGRFINEQFF
NA	NA	TRBV4-2	TRBJ1-4	TGTGCCAGCAGTCGAGCCGGCCCTGAAAAACTGTTTTTT	CASSRAGPEKLFF
NA	TRBD2	TRBV28	TRBJ2-7	TGTGCCAGCAGTCTCGACCCCGGACTAGCGGGGGGCCTATACTTC	CASSLDPGLAGGLYF
NA	TRBD1	TRBV5-1	TRBJ1-1	TGCGCCAGCAGCTTGTTCCGACAGGGGGCGTCAGACACTGAAGCTTTCTTT	CASSLFRQGASDTEAFF
NA	TRBD1	TRBV29-1	TRBJ2-1	TGCAGCGTTGAAACCCGGACAGGGTTGAATGAGCAGTTCTTC	CSVETRTGLNEQFF
NA	NA	TRBV2	TRBJ1-1	TGTGCCAGCAGTGAAGCCGATAGTGCACACAACACTGAAGCTTTCTTT	CASSEADSAHNTEAFF